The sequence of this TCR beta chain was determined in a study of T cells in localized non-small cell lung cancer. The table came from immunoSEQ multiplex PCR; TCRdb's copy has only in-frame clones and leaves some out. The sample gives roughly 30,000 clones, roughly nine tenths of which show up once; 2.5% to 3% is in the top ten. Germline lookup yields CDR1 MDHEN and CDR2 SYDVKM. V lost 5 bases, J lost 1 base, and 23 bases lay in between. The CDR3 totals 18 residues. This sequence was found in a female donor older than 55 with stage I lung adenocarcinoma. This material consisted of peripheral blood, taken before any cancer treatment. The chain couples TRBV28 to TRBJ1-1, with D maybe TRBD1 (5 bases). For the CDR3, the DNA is TGTGCCAGCAGTCCCCTCTTTTTAGACAGCAACTGGAACACTGAAGCTTTCTTT. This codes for CASSPLFLDSNWNTEAFF. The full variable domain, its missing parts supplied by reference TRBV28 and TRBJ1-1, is DVKVTQSSRYLVKRTGEKVFLECVQDMDHENMFWYRQDPGLGLRLIYFSYDVKMKEKGDIPEGYSVSREKKERFSLILESASTNQTSMYLCASSPLFLDSNWNTEAFFGQGTRLTVV.